The present T cell receptor beta chain was sequenced within a study of blood T cell repertoires in COVID-19. Study-level information: PBMCs, B-cell-depleted T cells, or T cells provided the cDNA or gDNA that made up the material.

TCRdb's table, derived via immunoSEQ multiplex PCR, lists solely in-frame clones and lacks some. The data show 250,000 to 350,000 clones, about nine tenths seen once. Germline loops: CDR1 SGHRS, CDR2 YFSETQ. The length of the CDR3 is 15 residues. Trimming removed 1 base at V and 1 base at J, with 9 bases between. Seattle's cohort entered during active infection and was followed longitudinally. The V and J genes are TRBV5-1 and TRBJ1-5; a weak D match, TRBD1 (6 bases). The sample consisted of peripheral blood. The origin of this receptor is a woman younger than 45 with COVID-19, enrolled during active disease. CDR3 sequence: CASSLTGPSNQPQHF. The CDR3 DNA sequence: TGCGCCAGCAGCTTGACAGGGCCCAGCAATCAGCCCCAGCATTTT.